The 14 T cell receptor beta chains below were found in one sample sequenced in a study of cytotoxic CD8 clonotypes in ibrutinib-treated CLL. Method: immunoSEQ multiplex PCR; TCRdb's copy keeps in-frame clones and lacks some. The sample yields about 150,000 clones, roughly 83% seen once. Sequences were derived from PBMCs, sampled after 12 months of ibrutinib treatment. The receptors were gathered from a human donor with chronic lymphocytic leukemia.

The CDR3 nucleotides are TGTGCCAGCAGCTTATCCCTTCTGGGGGAGACCCAGTACTTC. Residues: CASSLSLLGETQYF. This chain uses TRBV11-2 with TRBJ2-5; the D is unclear. The germline gives CDR1 SGHAT, CDR2 FQNNGV. The CDR3 length is 14 residues. V dropped 2 bases and J dropped 5 bases, with 12 bases sitting between them.

The V and J genes are TRBV9 and TRBJ2-7; TRBD2 matches 9 bases. The CDR3 runs to 14 residues. Germline assignment: CDR1 SGDLS and CDR2 YYNGEE. With V trimmed by 3 bases and J by 2 bases, 3 bases remained unmatched. CDR3 amino acids: CASSGTSDTYEQYF. The CDR3 region has the DNA TGTGCCAGCAGCGGGACTAGCGATACCTACGAGCAGTACTTC.

The chain's CDR3 is CASSLVGNYEQYF. DNA for the CDR3: TGTGCCAGCAGCTTAGTAGGAAACTACGAGCAGTACTTC. The chain recombines TRBV11-1 with TRBJ2-7, with D hard to call. V was trimmed by 1 base and J by 3 bases, leaving 7 bases between them. From germline, CDR1 is SGHAT and CDR2 FQDESV (reference sequence). This CDR3 spans 13 amino acids.

The chain uses TRBV29-1 and TRBJ1-2; D remains ambiguous. V was cut by 5 bases and J by 1 base, with 14 bases left in between. From germline, CDR1 is SQVTM and CDR2 ANQGSEA. The CDR3 covers 14 residues. The CDR3 loop reads CSVRNQEFNYGYTF. The DNA for the CDR3 is TGCAGCGTTCGAAACCAGGAGTTTAACTATGGCTACACCTTC.

In this sample, this clone turned up a few times. The CDR3 here is CASSPRRDRVNEQYF. The CDR3, as DNA: TGTGCCAGCAGCCCCCGCCGGGACAGGGTAAACGAGCAGTACTTC. The chain links TRBV7-7 to TRBJ2-7; the match to TRBD1 covers 9 bases. Germline-derived CDR1 and CDR2 are SSHAT and FNYEAQ (reference sequence). Trimming removed 5 bases from V and 5 bases from J; junction bases left unmatched: 10. CDR3 length: 15 residues.

The chain carries TRBV7-2 and TRBJ2-2; 7 positions match TRBD2. The V segment lost 1 base and the J segment 2 bases; nucleotides outside the gene matches: 7. This CDR3 is built from 17 residues. Germline V gives CDR1 SGHTA, CDR2 FQGNSA. In DNA form, the CDR3 reads TGTGCCAGCAGCTTAGGTTTGGCTAGCGGAAACACCGGGGAGCTGTTTTTT. Its translation: CASSLGLASGNTGELFF.

This clone was counted only a few times. The chain has TRBV27 and TRBJ2-1; 7 bases line up with TRBD2. Germline CDR1 is MNHEY and CDR2 is SMNVEV (reference sequence). V lost 7 bases, J lost 2 bases, and 11 bases stayed unmatched. The CDR3 consists of 16 residues. The CDR3 is CASTLRAGVPYNEQFF. CDR3 bases: TGTGCCAGCACCCTTCGGGCGGGAGTCCCCTACAATGAGCAGTTCTTC.

The genes are TRBV5-5 and TRBJ2-1; 7 nucleotides align to TRBD1. Germline CDR1 SGHKS, CDR2 YYEKEE (reference sequence). The length of the CDR3 is 16 residues. Trimming removed 4 bases from V and 2 bases from J; junction bases left unmatched: 9. CDR3: CASSQGRTGAYNEQFF. In DNA, the CDR3 is TGTGCCAGCAGCCAAGGCCGTACAGGGGCCTACAATGAGCAGTTCTTC.

The rearrangement joins TRBV6-5 to TRBJ2-5; TRBD2 is a possible D gene (5 bases). The CDR3 is 13 amino acids. Germline CDR1 is MNHEY and CDR2 is SVGAGI. V lost 2 bases, J lost 4 bases, and 8 bases lay in between. Here the CDR3 reads CASSYPGTETQYF. The CDR3 DNA sequence: TGTGCCAGCAGTTACCCGGGAACAGAGACCCAGTACTTC.

V is TRBV7-9 and J is TRBJ1-4; TRBD1 is a possible D gene (6 bases). Germline V gives CDR1 SEHNR, CDR2 FQNEAQ (reference sequence). V shed 5 bases and J shed 13 bases, with 29 bases lying between them. The CDR3 consists of 17 residues. The CDR3 nucleotides read TGTGCCAGCAGCCCCCTCCCCGGGGGCAGGGCATCAGACCGACTGTTTTTT. Its translation is CASSPLPGGRASDRLFF. The full variable domain, its missing parts supplied by reference TRBV7-9 and TRBJ1-4, is DTGVSQNPRHKITKRGQNVTFRCDPISEHNRLYWYRQTLGQGPEFLTYFQNEAQLEKSRLLSDRFSAERPKGSFSTLEIQRTEQGDSAMYLCASSPLPGGRASDRLFFGSGTQLSVL.

This clone is classed as medium-sized. V gene TRBV30 combines with J gene TRBJ1-1; TRBD1 is a possible D gene (5 bases). The CDR3 consists of 13 residues. The V end lost 3 bases, the J end lost 5 bases, and 13 bases lay between the germline ends. Looked up from germline, CDR1 is GTSNPN and CDR2 is SVGIG (reference sequence). This chain's CDR3 is CAWRAKGWTEAFF. CDR3 DNA sequence: TGTGCCTGGAGGGCAAAGGGGTGGACTGAAGCTTTCTTT.

This clone was counted a few times. The rearrangement links TRBV11-2 to TRBJ2-7, with 8 bases that match TRBD2. The CDR3 totals 14 residues. The J segment lost 0 bases and the V segment lost 2 bases, leaving 0 bases of the junction unmatched. Per the germline V gene, CDR1 is SGHAT and CDR2 is FQNNGV. Here the CDR3 reads CASSLSGGSYEQYF. The CDR3 region has the DNA TGTGCCAGCAGCTTAAGCGGGGGCTCCTACGAGCAGTACTTC.

The chain has TRBV2 and TRBJ2-7; D may be TRBD1 (6 bases). The CDR3 totals 14 residues. The germline CDR1 and CDR2 sequences are SNHLY and FYNNEI. V lost 10 bases and J 0 bases, leaving 16 bases between the germline ends. The CDR3 DNA follows: TGTGCCACCTCGATCCTCAGGGGCTCCTACGAGCAGTACTTC. Protein sequence: CATSILRGSYEQYF.

V is TRBV2 and J is TRBJ2-5; no reliable D call. The CDR3 is made up of 15 amino acids. V was trimmed by 4 bases and J by 2 bases, leaving 14 bases between them. The germline V gene encodes CDR1 SNHLY and CDR2 FYNNEI. The CDR3 reads CASSVAARIQETQYF. CDR3 DNA: TGTGCCAGCAGTGTAGCAGCCAGGATACAAGAGACCCAGTACTTC. Together with reference TRBV2 and TRBJ2-5, the CDR3 gives the full variable domain: EPEVTQTPSHQVTQMGQEVILRCVPISNHLYFYWYRQILGQKVEFLVSFYNNEISEKSEIFDDQFSVERPDGSNFTLKIRSTKLEDSAMYFCASSVAARIQETQYFGPGTRLLVL.